A selection of T cell receptor beta chains follows, all from one sample in a study of radiotherapy plus CTLA-4 blockade in lung cancer. Sequencing used immunoSEQ multiplex PCR; TCRdb keeps in-frame clones, though not all of them. This table has tens of thousands of clones, around 77% appearing once. Sequencing was performed on peripheral blood, taken from a patient treated with radiotherapy plus ipilimumab. These receptors all stem from a human donor with non-small cell lung cancer who had a complete response to radiotherapy plus ipilimumab. Both conserved end residues are part of each CDR3. A D gene is named only where the DNA matches it firmly. The size entry is marked missing in some rows and otherwise reads once, few, many or a size class.

-,-,TRBJ2-3,TRBV28,TGTGCCAGCAGTGCAGGGTCGGATACGCAGTATTTT,CASSAGSDTQYF
-,TRBD2,TRBJ2-1,TRBV7-9,TGTGCCAGCAGCTTAGTGAGCGGGGGGTACAATGAGCAGTTCTTC,CASSLVSGGYNEQFF
-,-,TRBJ1-4,TRBV2,TGTGCCAGCAGTGATGGACAAGCTAATGAAAAACTGTTTTTT,CASSDGQANEKLFF
-,TRBD1,TRBJ2-5,TRBV7-9,TGTGCCAGCGTGGGAAGAGGGGGCGATGGGGGAGAGACCCAGTACTTC,CASVGRGGDGGETQYF
-,-,TRBJ1-5,TRBV6-5,TGTGCCAGCAATACAGGTTCTCAGCCCCAGCATTTT,CASNTGSQPQHF
-,TRBD2,TRBJ2-7,TRBV10-2,TGCGCCAGCAGTCCGGGACTAGCGGGGTACGAGCAGTACTTC,CASSPGLAGYEQYF
-,TRBD1,TRBJ1-4,TRBV7-8,TGTGCCAGCACCATAAGGGGGCGGGGGGCCCCTAATGAAAAACTGTTTTTT,CASTIRGRGAPNEKLFF
-,-,TRBJ1-4,TRBV6-6,TGTGCCAGCACCAAGGGGCAGTTGAATGAAAAACTGTTTTTT,CASTKGQLNEKLFF
-,-,TRBJ1-5,TRBV4-1,TGCGCCAGCAGCCAAGATCGCAGGGGTAGCAATCAGCCCCAGCATTTT,CASSQDRRGSNQPQHF
few,TRBD2,TRBJ2-5,TRBV7-6,TGTGCCAGCAGCCCTAGCGGCGGAGTCCCCTCGGAGACCCAGTACTTC,CASSPSGGVPSETQYF
-,-,TRBJ2-7,TRBV10-2,TGCGCCAGCGGACACTCCTACGAGCAGTACTTC,CASGHSYEQYF
-,TRBD1,TRBJ2-4,TRBV7-2,TGTGCCAGCAGCTTAGCAGGGGGCGATTTTGCCAAAAACATTCAGTACTTC,CASSLAGGDFAKNIQYF
-,-,TRBJ1-5,TRBV7-8,TGTGCCAGCAGCTTGGCCATTTTACAGGATAGCAATCAGCCCCAGCATTTT,CASSLAILQDSNQPQHF
-,TRBD2,TRBJ2-3,TRBV27,TGTGCCAGCAAGCGAAGGTCGGGACTAGGTTTTACAGATACGCAGTATTTT,CASKRRSGLGFTDTQYF